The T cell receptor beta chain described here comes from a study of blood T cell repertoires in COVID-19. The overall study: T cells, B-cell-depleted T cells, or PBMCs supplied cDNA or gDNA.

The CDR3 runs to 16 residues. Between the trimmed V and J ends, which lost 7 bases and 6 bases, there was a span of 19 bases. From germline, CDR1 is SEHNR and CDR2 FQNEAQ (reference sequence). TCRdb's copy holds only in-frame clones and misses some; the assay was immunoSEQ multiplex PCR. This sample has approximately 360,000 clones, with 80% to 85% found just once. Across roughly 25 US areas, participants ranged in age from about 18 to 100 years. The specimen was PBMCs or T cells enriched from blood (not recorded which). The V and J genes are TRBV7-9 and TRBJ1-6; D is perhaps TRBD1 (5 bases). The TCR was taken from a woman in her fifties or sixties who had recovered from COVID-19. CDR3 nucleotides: TGTGCCAGCACCCCAGTTGGGGGGGGGAGTAATTCACCCCTCCACTTT. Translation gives CASTPVGGGSNSPLHF.